This T cell receptor (beta chain) was recovered during a study of vaccination effects on CD4 cells after COVID-19. CD4+ T cells were isolated after nine to ten days of culture. Profiling relied on immunoSEQ multiplex PCR, and the TCRdb table lists in-frame clones only, not all of them. The profile shows about 58,000 clones, roughly 80% of them singletons. As concerns this clone: Antigen specificity is unknown.

The CDR3 covers 15 residues. Trimming took off 0 bases at V and 0 bases at J, with 8 bases between the two ends. Germline CDR1 and CDR2: MDHEN and SYDVKM. The material was CD4+ T cells from PBMCs cultured without peptide, obtained before COVID-19 vaccination. The chain joins TRBV28 to TRBJ1-1; no clear D. The clonotype originates from a human donor who received a COVID-19 vaccine. DNA for the CDR3: TGTGCCAGCAGTTTATGGTCAGACATGAACACTGAAGCTTTCTTT. Translating it yields CASSLWSDMNTEAFF.